A single sample is the source of the 3 T cell receptor beta chains below, sequenced in a study of OX40 agonist ivuxolimab in advanced cancers. Data came from immunoSEQ multiplex PCR; TCRdb stores just in-frame clones and leaves some out. The data show 50,000 to 80,000 clones, approximately 85% seen once. The sample here was CD4+ or CD8+ T cells sorted from blood, taken in a trial of the OX40 agonist ivuxolimab. Source of these receptors: an adult with an advanced solid tumor such as melanoma, head and neck, liver or kidney cancer.

The chain has TRBV5-1 and TRBJ2-7; TRBD1 matches at 9 bases. CDR3 length equals 15 residues. Unmatched junction bases numbered 8, after V lost 0 bases and J lost 7 bases. Germline CDR1 is SGHRS and CDR2 is YFSETQ. CDR3 in amino acids: CASSLVSGQGREQYF. The CDR3 coding sequence is TGCGCCAGCAGCTTGGTATCGGGACAGGGTCGTGAGCAGTACTTC.

V gene TRBV19 combines with J gene TRBJ1-6; D not resolved. Trimming left V 3 bases short and J 7 bases short, with 13 bases between. CDR1 and CDR2 from the germline V gene are LNHDA and SQIVND (reference sequence). The length of the CDR3 is 15 residues. The CDR3 sequence is CASSISPQENSPLHF. The CDR3 nucleotides are TGTGCCAGTAGTATTTCCCCCCAGGAGAATTCACCCCTCCACTTT.

The chain carries TRBV9 and TRBJ2-5; TRBD2 matches 12 bases. V lost 4 bases and J lost 5; bases outside the gene matches: 6. CDR1 is SGDLS and CDR2 is YYNGEE in the germline V gene. This CDR3 is built from 15 residues. The chain's CDR3 is CASSLAGGNKETQYF. Here the CDR3 DNA reads TGTGCCAGCAGCCTAGCGGGAGGGAATAAGGAGACCCAGTACTTC.